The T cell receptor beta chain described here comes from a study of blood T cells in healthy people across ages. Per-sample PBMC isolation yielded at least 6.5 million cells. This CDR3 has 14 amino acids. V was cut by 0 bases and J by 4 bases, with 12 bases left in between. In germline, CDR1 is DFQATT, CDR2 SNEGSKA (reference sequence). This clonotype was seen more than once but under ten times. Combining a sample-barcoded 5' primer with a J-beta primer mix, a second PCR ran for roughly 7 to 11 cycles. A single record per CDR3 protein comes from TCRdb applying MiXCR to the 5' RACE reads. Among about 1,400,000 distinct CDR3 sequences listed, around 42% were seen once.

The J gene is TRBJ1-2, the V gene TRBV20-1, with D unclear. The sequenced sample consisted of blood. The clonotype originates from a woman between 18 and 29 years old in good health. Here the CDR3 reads CSARDSGASYGYTF. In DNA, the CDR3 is TGCAGTGCTAGAGATTCGGGAGCTTCCTATGGCTACACCTTC.